Given below is one T cell receptor beta chain in context. The sample is drawn from a study of T-cell reconstitution after alpha-beta-depleted transplantation in children. The authors prepared the TCRbeta library with unique molecular identifiers. TCRdb redid the calling of the PCR reads with MiXCR, one entry per CDR3 protein. The data show 500,000 or so distinct CDR3 sequences, approximately 32% seen once. Germline V gene data show CDR1 as SQVTM and CDR2 as ANQGSEA. Trimming pared 4 bases from V and 0 bases from J, leaving 13 bases between. This CDR3 is built from 15 residues. The origin of this receptor is a human donor who donated a stem cell graft to a child with aplastic anemia. V and J are TRBV29-1 and TRBJ2-1; D unresolved. The input for sequencing was PBMCs from the stem cell graft donor, taken from the stem cell graft. The CDR3 DNA is TGCAGCGTTGGAGTGATCCTGAGCTCCTACAATGAGCAGTTCTTC. This encodes CSVGVILSSYNEQFF.